This T cell receptor beta chain comes out of a study of blood T cell repertoires in COVID-19. Overall study: PBMCs, B-cell-depleted T cells, or T cells provided the cDNA or gDNA that made up the material.

Trimming took 5 bases from V and 5 from J, leaving 11 bases between them. The CDR3 loop spans 12 amino acids. Germline V gene sequence: CDR1 SQVTM, CDR2 ANQGSEA. Profiling relied on immunoSEQ multiplex PCR, and the TCRdb table lists in-frame clones only, not all of them. The sample lists roughly 260,000 clones, approximately 86% occurring once. Those who participated ranged in age from roughly 18 to 89 years and resided in approximately 26 US areas. This TCR came from a woman younger than 45 with acute COVID-19. The rearrangement uses TRBV29-1 and TRBJ2-3; D perhaps matches TRBD1 (6 bases). The sequencing input was PBMCs or T cells enriched from blood (not recorded which). This CDR3 is CSVTGRGDTQYF. CDR3 DNA sequence: TGCAGCGTTACAGGGAGAGGAGATACGCAGTATTTT.